This T cell receptor beta chain was documented in a study of blood T cell repertoires in COVID-19. Study context: There were acute and convalescent COVID-19 samples, and they came from the United States, Italy and Spain. The analysed material was cDNA or gDNA that came from T cells, B-cell-depleted T cells, or PBMCs.

As handled by the study authors: From reference gene primer amplification, estimates of nucleated cell counts were derived. Produced via immunoSEQ multiplex PCR; TCRdb's table is partial and in-frame only. The V and J calls and clone size are taken from that table; D and trimming were inferred from the DNA. The sample carries around 250,000 clones, 88% recorded once. CDR1 is SGHTS and CDR2 is YDEGEE in the germline V gene. CDR3 length: 15 amino acids. J lost 5 bases, V lost 0 bases, and 6 bases had no gene match. Only a few counts were recorded for this clone. Those enrolled in Seattle joined during active infection and were followed longitudinally afterward.

Sequences were obtained from peripheral blood. The chain has TRBV5-8 and TRBJ1-2; 8 bases map to TRBD1. This TCR derives from a woman between 65 and 79 years old with COVID-19, enrolled during active disease. In nucleotides, the CDR3 is TGTGCCAGCAGCTTGGATCGGGACAGGAATTATGGCTACACCTTC. Its translation: CASSLDRDRNYGYTF.